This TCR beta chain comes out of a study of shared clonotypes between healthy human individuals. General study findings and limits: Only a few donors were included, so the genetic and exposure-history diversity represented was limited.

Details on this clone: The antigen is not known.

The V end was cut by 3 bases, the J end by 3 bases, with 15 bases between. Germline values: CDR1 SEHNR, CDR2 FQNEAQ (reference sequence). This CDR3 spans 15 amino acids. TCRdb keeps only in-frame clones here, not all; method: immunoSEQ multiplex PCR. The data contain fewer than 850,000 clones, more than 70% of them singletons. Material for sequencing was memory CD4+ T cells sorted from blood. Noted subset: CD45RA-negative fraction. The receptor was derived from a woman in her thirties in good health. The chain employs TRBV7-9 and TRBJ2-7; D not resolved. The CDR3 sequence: CASSFSFQTNYEQYF. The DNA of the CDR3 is TGTGCCAGCAGCTTTAGTTTCCAAACCAACTACGAGCAGTACTTC. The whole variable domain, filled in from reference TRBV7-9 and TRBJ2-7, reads DTGVSQNPRHKITKRGQNVTFRCDPISEHNRLYWYRQTLGQGPEFLTYFQNEAQLEKSRLLSDRFSAERPKGSFSTLEIQRTEQGDSAMYLCASSFSFQTNYEQYFGPGTRLTVT.